The clone carrying this TCR beta chain was recorded at least ten times. No antigen is known for it. The sample originates from a study of T cells in Graves' hyperthyroidism and ophthalmopathy. Whole-study results and caveats: Appearing also in blood were most of the thyroid clonotypes expanded above 0.001.

TCR beta CDR3 sequences were amplified from RNA transcripts. The HTBI primer set drove a first-round RT-PCR of the TCR CDR3. TCRdb reprocessed the multiplex PCR reads with MiXCR, giving one entry per CDR3 protein. Altogether fewer than 750,000 distinct CDR3 sequences are present, 14% to 15% being singletons, with the ten largest covering approximately 4.3%. Researchers barred patients who had uncontrolled infection, other autoimmune disease, pregnancy or lactation. About 10 ml fresh peripheral blood yielded the PBMCs. The CDR3 has 14 amino acids. The V gene end was trimmed by 4 bases and the J gene end by 0 bases; junction bases not matched to a gene: 4. Germline CDR1 is SGDLS and CDR2 is YYNGEE.

This receptor was taken from a woman in her 40s with Graves' ophthalmopathy. The rearrangement uses TRBV9 and TRBJ2-7, with 7 bases identical to TRBD2. Sequencing was done on a sample of blood. The CDR3 DNA sequence: TGTGCCAGCAGCTCGCGGGGGAACTCCTACGAGCAGTACTTC. Protein product: CASSSRGNSYEQYF. Complete variable domain (other parts from reference TRBV9 and TRBJ2-7): DSGVTQTPKHLITATGQRVTLRCSPRSGDLSVYWYQQSLDQGLQFLIQYYNGEERAKGNILERFSAQQFPDLHSELNLSSLELGDSALYFCASSSRGNSYEQYFGPGTRLTVT.